The rows below give T cell receptor beta chains drawn from one sample of a study of B cell selection in AIRE deficiency. Produced via immunoSEQ multiplex PCR; TCRdb's table is partial and in-frame only. The data show about 26,000 clones, over 80% seen once. Input material: CD4+CD25+ Tregs sorted from PBMCs. These receptor sequences come from a human donor in good health. Both conserved end residues are part of each CDR3. Fields, in order: V gene, clone size, J gene, D gene, CDR3 DNA, CDR3 protein. D genes are given only for firm matches. Some rows mark clone size as missing; the rest say once, few, many or name a class of expanded clone.

TRBV6-5	-	TRBJ2-3	TRBD2	TGTGCCAGCAGTCCCTATAGCGGGGAGCCAGATACGCAGTATTTT	CASSPYSGEPDTQYF
TRBV6-6	-	TRBJ1-1	TRBD1	TGTGCCAGCAGTTCGGACAGGGCTGGGGCTGAAGCTTTCTTT	CASSSDRAGAEAFF
TRBV18	-	TRBJ2-7	TRBD1	TGTGCCAGCTCCCCTAATGACAGGGGGGCTGAGCAGTACTTC	CASSPNDRGAEQYF
TRBV6-5	few	TRBJ1-2	-	TGTGCCAGCAGTGCTCCTGGGGAGGGGGGCTACACCTTC	CASSAPGEGGYTF
TRBV5-4	-	TRBJ2-2	-	TGTGCCAGCACCTATCCAGGGGCCGGGGAGCTGTTTTTT	CASTYPGAGELFF
TRBV7-2	-	TRBJ1-2	-	TGTGCCAGCAGCTTATCAGGACGGGGAAACTATGGCTACACCTTC	CASSLSGRGNYGYTF
TRBV6-1	-	TRBJ2-2	-	TGTGCCAGCAGTGAAGAGCACCAAAGGCGGGAGCTGTTTTTT	CASSEEHQRRELFF
TRBV18	-	TRBJ2-3	-	TGTGCCAGCTCACCACTTGACGGTGATACGCAGTATTTT	CASSPLDGDTQYF
TRBV5-1	-	TRBJ1-1	-	TGCGCCAGCAGCTGGGGGCTCAGTTACACCATGAACACTGAAGCTTTCTTT	CASSWGLSYTMNTEAFF
TRBV7-2	-	TRBJ1-1	TRBD1	TGTGCCAGCAGCCGGCGACAGGGGGCGAGTCACGCTGAAGCTTTCTTT	CASSRRQGASHAEAFF
TRBV5-1	-	TRBJ2-1	-	TGCGCCAGCAGCTTGGGGGACAACCCGCCATACAATGAGCAGTTCTTC	CASSLGDNPPYNEQFF
TRBV6-5	-	TRBJ2-7	-	TGTGCCAGCAGGGGTAGGGCCCACGAGCAGTACTTC	CASRGRAHEQYF
TRBV11-2	-	TRBJ1-2	TRBD1	TGTGCCAGCAGCTTCTCTGGGACAGGGGGTAGTGGCTACACCTTC	CASSFSGTGGSGYTF
TRBV11-2	-	TRBJ2-7	-	TGTGCCAGCAGCTTATGGGTTTCCAGGGGCACCTCCTCCTACGAGCAGTACTTC	CASSLWVSRGTSSYEQYF
TRBV10-3	-	TRBJ1-6	TRBD1	TGTGCCATCAGTGACCCCCCGGGACAGGCACGATCCGGCCATTCACCCCTCCACTTT	CAISDPPGQARSGHSPLHF
TRBV21-1	-	TRBJ2-1	-	TGTGCCAGGACTAGCGGGGGGTGGGAGTTCTTC	CARTSGGWEFF
TRBV9	-	TRBJ1-6	-	TGTGCCAGCAGCGGGCCAGGGGATGATTCACCCCTCCACTTT	CASSGPGDDSPLHF
TRBV27	-	TRBJ1-2	-	TGTGCCAGCAGTGTCCGCCCTGAGGCAATCTTATCCTATGGCTACACCTTC	CASSVRPEAILSYGYTF
TRBV9	-	TRBJ2-2	-	TGTGCCAGCAGCTTCCGGGACTGGCGCACCGGGGAGCTGTTTTTT	CASSFRDWRTGELFF
TRBV7-6	-	TRBJ2-3	TRBD1	TGTGCCAGCAGCTCCCAGGGGGCAGATACGCAGTATTTT	CASSSQGADTQYF
TRBV15	-	TRBJ2-1	-	TGTGCCACCAGCAGCTCGGACAGCCCTTTATACAATGAGCAGTTCTTC	CATSSSDSPLYNEQFF
TRBV10-3	-	TRBJ2-1	TRBD2	TGTGCCATCAGTGACCCGATTAGCGGGGGGGCCTCTGAGCAGTTCTTC	CAISDPISGGASEQFF
TRBV18	-	TRBJ1-3	-	TGTGCCAGCTCACCACCACCCTCTGGAAACACCATATATTTT	CASSPPPSGNTIYF
TRBV19	-	TRBJ2-4	TRBD1	TGTGCCAGTAGTCGGGCCGGGACAGGGGAAAACATTCAGTACTTC	CASSRAGTGENIQYF
TRBV7-6	-	TRBJ1-1	-	TGTGCCAGCAGCTTAGATGTTCCGACAGGAACCATGAACACTGAAGCTTTCTTT	CASSLDVPTGTMNTEAFF
TRBV6-5	-	TRBJ1-1	-	TGTGCCAGCAGTTACGTTGGAGGGAGAGCTTTCTTT	CASSYVGGRAFF
TRBV5-4	-	TRBJ1-4	-	TGTGCCAGCAGCCCGTGGTCTGGGGCAGGGTTTGAAAAACTGTTTTTT	CASSPWSGAGFEKLFF
TRBV6-5	-	TRBJ2-5	-	TGTGCCAGCAGTTTTCGACTAACGGAGACCCAGTACTTC	CASSFRLTETQYF
TRBV10-3	-	TRBJ1-2	TRBD1	TGTGCCATCAGCAGAGGGGGCGACTATGGCTACACCTTC	CAISRGGDYGYTF
TRBV6-5	once	TRBJ1-1	-	TGTGCCAGCAGGCCCCAGCTTCGGGACCACACTGAAGCTTTCTTT	CASRPQLRDHTEAFF
TRBV9	-	TRBJ1-4	-	TGTGCCAGCAGCGCAGATACAGGGTTGACTGAAAAACTGTTTTTT	CASSADTGLTEKLFF
TRBV6-5	once	TRBJ1-6	-	TGTGCCAGCAGACCCCCTTCTGAGTATAATTCACCCCTCCACTTT	CASRPPSEYNSPLHF
TRBV19	-	TRBJ2-6	TRBD1	TGTGCCAGTAGTACAAGGACAGGGACTGGGGCCAACGTCCTGACTTTC	CASSTRTGTGANVLTF
TRBV5-1	-	TRBJ2-7	TRBD1	TGCGCCAGCGCCCGGGACAGGGGTTTCTACGAGCAGTACTTC	CASARDRGFYEQYF
TRBV29-1	-	TRBJ2-2	-	TGCAGCGCCCGGGACGGCTCGAACACCGGGGAGCTGTTTTTT	CSARDGSNTGELFF
TRBV7-2	-	TRBJ1-5	-	TGTGCCAGCAGCCCTGACTTGAGTTATAGCAATCAGCCCCAGCATTTT	CASSPDLSYSNQPQHF
TRBV19	few	TRBJ1-1	-	TGTGCCAGTAGTAGATGGACCGATTTGAACACTGAAGCTTTCTTT	CASSRWTDLNTEAFF
TRBV6-6	-	TRBJ1-5	TRBD1	TGTGCCAGCAGATTACAGGGGTATAGCAATCAGCCCCAGCATTTT	CASRLQGYSNQPQHF
TRBV28	-	TRBJ1-6	TRBD1	TGTGCCAGCACCGACAATGGCAGGGGGGATAATTCACCCCTCCACTTT	CASTDNGRGDNSPLHF
TRBV7-9	-	TRBJ2-7	-	TGTGCCAGCAGCTTAGCGGAGCCGGCCTCCTACGAGCAGTACTTC	CASSLAEPASYEQYF
TRBV7-9	-	TRBJ1-5	-	TGTGCCAGCACCTCTAGCGGTGGTGGGCCGGAGCCCCAGCATTTT	CASTSSGGGPEPQHF
TRBV28	-	TRBJ2-1	-	TGTGCCAGCAGCCCTCACTACAATGAGCAGTTCTTC	CASSPHYNEQFF
TRBV5-1	-	TRBJ2-5	-	TGCGCCAGCAGCCTCCAGGGATGGAAAGAGACCCAGTACTTC	CASSLQGWKETQYF
TRBV7-9	-	TRBJ1-1	TRBD1	TGTGCCAGCAGCCCAGACAGGGCGAACACTGAAGCTTTCTTT	CASSPDRANTEAFF
TRBV2	few	TRBJ2-2	-	TGTGCCAGATACAGGGTTACCGGGGAGCTGTTTTTT	CARYRVTGELFF
TRBV29-1	-	TRBJ1-1	-	TGCAGCGTCGTACCCCGGGGCACTGAAGCTTTCTTT	CSVVPRGTEAFF
TRBV5-1	-	TRBJ1-1	-	TGCGCCAGCGACCTTGGGGGGGTCGGCACTGAAGCTTTCTTT	CASDLGGVGTEAFF
TRBV10-3	-	TRBJ2-5	TRBD2	TGTGCCATCAGTGAGAGGCTAGCGGGGGGGCAAGAGACCCAGTACTTC	CAISERLAGGQETQYF